These T cell receptor beta chains were read from a single sample in a study of shared clonotypes between healthy human individuals. Repertoires were generated with immunoSEQ multiplex PCR, while TCRdb's copy carries only in-frame clones and drops some. The sample holds about 1.1 million clones, approximately 80% seen once. Sequencing was done on a sample of memory CD4+ T cells from PBMCs. The source is a man aged 18 to 30 in good health. Some clones in this sample may be carry-over from other donors' samples. Each CDR3 is given with its conserved first and last residue. The D gene is left open where the match is weak. Expanded clones get a size class; other rows say once, few or many, or leave the size out.

J gene: TRBJ1-2
CDR3 length: 13
V gene: TRBV7-9
D gene: .
clone size: .
CDR3 protein: CASSLSGAYGYTF
CDR3 DNA: TGTGCCAGCAGCTTGTCAGGGGCCTATGGCTACACCTTC

J gene: TRBJ1-2
CDR3 length: 16
V gene: TRBV4-1
D gene: .
clone size: .
CDR3 protein: CASSQDWEGRRAGYTF
CDR3 DNA: TGCGCCAGCAGCCAAGATTGGGAGGGGAGGAGGGCTGGCTACACCTTC

J gene: TRBJ2-3
CDR3 length: 16
V gene: TRBV7-6
D gene: TRBD2
clone size: .
CDR3 protein: CASSPDGTRGADTQYF
CDR3 DNA: TGTGCCAGCAGCCCGGACGGGACTAGAGGAGCAGATACGCAGTATTTT

J gene: TRBJ2-2
CDR3 length: 14
V gene: TRBV9
D gene: .
clone size: .
CDR3 protein: CASSVGRGTGELFF
CDR3 DNA: TGTGCCAGCAGCGTAGGAAGGGGGACTGGGGAGCTGTTTTTT

J gene: TRBJ2-6
CDR3 length: 19
V gene: TRBV4-3
D gene: .
clone size: .
CDR3 protein: CASSQDSPGVPPGANVLTF
CDR3 DNA: TGCGCCAGCAGCCAAGATAGCCCGGGGGTACCTCCCGGGGCCAACGTCCTGACTTTC

J gene: TRBJ1-4
CDR3 length: 15
V gene: TRBV28
D gene: .
clone size: .
CDR3 protein: CASSYNFFGNEKLFF
CDR3 DNA: TGTGCCAGCAGTTACAACTTCTTTGGTAATGAAAAACTGTTTTTT

J gene: TRBJ2-7
CDR3 length: 16
V gene: TRBV7-9
D gene: TRBD2
clone size: few
CDR3 protein: CASSLRGSGRADEQYF
CDR3 DNA: TGTGCCAGCAGCTTACGGGGTAGCGGGAGGGCCGACGAGCAGTACTTC

J gene: TRBJ2-3
CDR3 length: 14
V gene: TRBV5-1
D gene: TRBD1
clone size: .
CDR3 protein: CASSEGTGARTQYF
CDR3 DNA: TGCGCCAGCAGCGAGGGGACAGGGGCGCGTACGCAGTATTTT

J gene: TRBJ2-7
CDR3 length: 14
V gene: TRBV5-1
D gene: TRBD2
clone size: .
CDR3 protein: CASSFSGSSYEQYF
CDR3 DNA: TGCGCCAGCAGCTTTAGCGGGAGCTCCTACGAGCAGTACTTC

J gene: TRBJ1-5
CDR3 length: 14
V gene: TRBV2
D gene: .
clone size: once
CDR3 protein: CASSGAGGNQPQHF
CDR3 DNA: TGTGCCAGCAGTGGGGCAGGTGGCAATCAGCCCCAGCATTTT

J gene: TRBJ1-2
CDR3 length: 14
V gene: TRBV9
D gene: TRBD1
clone size: .
CDR3 protein: CASTEGQGLYGYTF
CDR3 DNA: TGTGCCAGCACGGAAGGACAGGGCCTTTATGGCTACACCTTC

J gene: TRBJ2-2
CDR3 length: 14
V gene: TRBV6-6
D gene: .
clone size: .
CDR3 protein: CASSPQGWTGELFF
CDR3 DNA: TGTGCCAGCAGTCCGCAGGGATGGACCGGGGAGCTGTTTTTT

J gene: TRBJ1-1
CDR3 length: 13
V gene: TRBV6-1
D gene: .
clone size: .
CDR3 protein: CASSEQASVEAFF
CDR3 DNA: TGTGCCAGCAGTGAACAGGCCTCCGTTGAAGCTTTCTTT

J gene: TRBJ1-2
CDR3 length: 15
V gene: TRBV18
D gene: .
clone size: .
CDR3 protein: CASSPTPQGDYGYTF
CDR3 DNA: TGTGCCAGCTCACCCACGCCACAGGGAGACTATGGCTACACCTTC

J gene: TRBJ1-4
CDR3 length: 14
V gene: TRBV6-5
D gene: TRBD1
clone size: .
CDR3 protein: CASRPGTGFFGLFF
CDR3 DNA: TGTGCCAGCAGGCCCGGGACAGGGTTTTTCGGACTGTTTTTT

J gene: TRBJ2-5
CDR3 length: 15
V gene: TRBV5-4
D gene: .
clone size: .
CDR3 protein: CASSPGSNLGETQYF
CDR3 DNA: TGTGCCAGCAGCCCCGGGTCGAACCTTGGGGAGACCCAGTACTTC

J gene: TRBJ2-1
CDR3 length: 18
V gene: TRBV7-2
D gene: .
clone size: .
CDR3 protein: CASSLVAPRGGTYNEQFF
CDR3 DNA: TGTGCCAGCAGCTTAGTTGCCCCAAGGGGTGGGACCTACAATGAGCAGTTCTTC

J gene: TRBJ1-1
CDR3 length: 14
V gene: TRBV7-2
D gene: .
clone size: .
CDR3 protein: CASSLAPGYTEAFF
CDR3 DNA: TGTGCCAGCAGCTTAGCTCCAGGGTACACTGAAGCTTTCTTT

J gene: TRBJ2-1
CDR3 length: 13
V gene: TRBV10-3
D gene: .
clone size: .
CDR3 protein: CATTGGGHNEQFF
CDR3 DNA: TGTGCCACGACCGGAGGGGGACACAATGAGCAGTTCTTC